Below, 17 T cell receptor beta chains from the same sample are listed, as sequenced in a study of T cells in Graves' hyperthyroidism and ophthalmopathy. TCR beta CDR3 region amplification was performed from RNA transcripts. HTBI primers were used for first-round RT-PCR of the TCR CDR3. TCRdb fed the multiplex PCR reads into MiXCR, producing one record per CDR3 protein. The table lists fewer than 450,000 distinct CDR3 sequences, roughly a sixth of them singletons, with more than 30% in the top ten. The sequencing sample was made of blood. The receptor source for this set is a woman aged 30 to 39 with Graves' hyperthyroidism that later progressed to Graves' ophthalmopathy.

This clonotype has ten or more counts. The chain has TRBV30 and TRBJ2-3; D ambiguous. The V and J ends lost 1 base and 0 bases respectively, with 20 bases between them. Germline CDR1 is GTSNPN and CDR2 is SVGIG (reference sequence). The CDR3 has 18 amino acids. Written as DNA, the CDR3 is TGTGCCTGGAGTGATTGGTACAGAGGTACAACTAGCACAGATACGCAGTATTTT. Translating it yields CAWSDWYRGTTSTDTQYF.

This clonotype was detected a few times. Being one base from a much bigger clone, this may be a read error. V and J are TRBV12-3 or TRBV12-4 and TRBJ2-7; the D gene could be TRBD1 or TRBD2 (5 bases each). This CDR3 contains 14 residues. CDR3 bases: TGTGCCAGCTCTCCAGGGACGGCCTACTACGAGCAGTGCTTC. Translation gives CASSPGTAYYEQCF.

The V gene is TRBV13, the J gene TRBJ2-5; 12 bases are shared with TRBD2. The J segment lost 3 bases and the V segment lost 4 bases, leaving 6 bases of the junction unmatched. The CDR3 covers 16 residues. Germline loops: CDR1 PRHDT, CDR2 FYEKMQ (reference sequence). CDR3 region: CASSYRTSGVEETQYF. The DNA for the CDR3 is TGTGCCAGCAGCTATAGGACTAGCGGGGTCGAAGAGACCCAGTACTTC.

In its sample, this clonotype was seen many times. The chain is built from TRBV6-1 and TRBJ1-5, with D perhaps TRBD1 (6 bases). V lost 10 bases and J lost 6, with 22 bases in between. Germline values: CDR1 MNHNS, CDR2 SASEGT. The CDR3 is 15 residues long. CDR3 sequence (DNA): TGTGCCACCCGCTGGGACAAATCGACGGTTCAGCCCCAGCATTTT. Protein: CATRWDKSTVQPQHF.

The gene calls are TRBV12-3 or TRBV12-4 and TRBJ2-7; a possible D gene is TRBD2 (6 bases). Trimming pared 7 bases from V and 2 bases from J, leaving 15 bases between. CDR3 length: 14 amino acids. The chain's CDR3 is CASTATGLTYEQYF. The CDR3 nucleotides read TGTGCCAGCACAGCGACGGGACTCACCTACGAGCAGTACTTC.

In its sample, this clonotype was seen a few times. The CDR3 DNA is TGTGCCAGCTCACCTGACAGGGGGCCGTCTAATGAAAAACTGTTTTTT. This translates into CASSPDRGPSNEKLFF. The chain recombines TRBV18 with TRBJ1-4, with 10 nucleotides matching TRBD1. Looked up from germline, CDR1 is KGHSH and CDR2 is LQKENI. Germline trimming cut 3 bases from V and 3 bases from J; bases unmatched to any gene: 4. The CDR3 is made up of 16 amino acids.

This clonotype was counted many times. V is TRBV11-2 and J is TRBJ2-7; 9 bases map to TRBD1. Germline V gives CDR1 SGHAT, CDR2 FQNNGV. The V gene end was trimmed by 1 base and the J gene end by 5 bases; junction bases not matched to a gene: 3. The CDR3 is 14 residues long. CDR3 in amino acids: CASSLAGTGNEQYF. As DNA, the CDR3 is TGTGCCAGCAGCTTAGCCGGGACAGGGAACGAGCAGTACTTC. Combining the CDR3 with reference TRBV11-2 and TRBJ2-7 gives the whole variable domain EAGVAQSPRYKIIEKRQSVAFWCNPISGHATLYWYQQILGQGPKLLIQFQNNGVVDDSQLPKDRFSAERLKGVDSTLKIQPAKLEDSAVYLCASSLAGTGNEQYFGPGTRLTVT.

This clonotype has a count of ten or more. This chain uses TRBV7-9 with TRBJ1-1; a possible D gene is TRBD1 (5 bases). Trimming took off 3 bases at V and 4 bases at J, with 12 bases between the two ends. The CDR3 runs to 14 residues. Germline CDR1 is SEHNR and CDR2 is FQNEAQ (reference sequence). CDR3 in DNA: TGTGCCAGCAGCTTGTGGGGGGTGGGCACTGAAGCTTTCTTT. This codes for CASSLWGVGTEAFF.

This clonotype was observed many times. The chain employs TRBV19 and TRBJ1-5; D gene unclear. This CDR3 spans 13 amino acids. Germline CDR1 is LNHDA and CDR2 is SQIVND (reference sequence). V was shortened by 10 bases and J by 7 bases, with 17 bases between the two germline ends. CDR3: CATMEGSWQPQHF. CDR3 DNA: TGTGCCACTATGGAGGGTAGCTGGCAGCCCCAGCATTTT. The variable domain in full, completed from reference TRBV19 and TRBJ1-5, reads DGGITQSPKYLFRKEGQNVTLSCEQNLNHDAMYWYRQDPGQGLRLIYYSQIVNDFQKGDIAEGYSVSREKKESFPLTVTSAQKNPTAFYLCATMEGSWQPQHFGDGTRLSIL.

This clonotype was picked up many times. The chain employs TRBV6-1 and TRBJ1-1; the match to TRBD1 covers 10 bases. The V segment lost 6 bases and the J segment 6 bases; nucleotides outside the gene matches: 7. The CDR3 length is 14 residues. The V gene's germline CDR1 is MNHNS and CDR2 SASEGT. In nucleotides, the CDR3 is TGTGCCAGCAGGGGGGACAGGGGTGTCCCTGAAGCTTTCTTT. It encodes CASRGDRGVPEAFF.

As regards this clonotype: The junction departs from the called germline gene at one end, perhaps through a read error. The rearrangement links TRBV27 to TRBJ1-5, with TRBD1 matching 8 bases. Germline CDR1 reads MNHEY; CDR2 reads SMNVEV (reference sequence). CDR3 length equals 14 residues. The CDR3 reads CASSQGAGNRPQHF. In nucleotides, the CDR3 is TGTGCCAGCTCCCAGGGGGCCGGAAATCGGCCCCAGCATTTT.

This clonotype appeared a few times. The genes are TRBV6-5 and TRBJ1-5, with D tentatively TRBD1 (6 bases). V shed 3 bases and J shed 0 bases, with 18 bases lying between them. Per germline, CDR1 MNHEY and CDR2 SVGAGI. This CDR3 contains 18 residues. The DNA of the CDR3 is TGTGCCAGCAGTTATTATGTCAGGGGAACGTATAGCAATCAGCCCCAGCATTTT. Amino acid sequence: CASSYYVRGTYSNQPQHF.

In this sample, this clonotype turned up many times. The rearrangement joins TRBV29-1 to TRBJ2-5; the match to TRBD1 covers 8 bases. Germline CDR1 SQVTM, CDR2 ANQGSEA. With V trimmed by 6 bases and J by 5 bases, 5 bases remained unmatched. This CDR3 contains 12 residues. CDR3 sequence reads: CSVGQGVETQYF. In DNA, the CDR3 is TGCAGCGTCGGACAGGGAGTGGAGACCCAGTACTTC.

This clonotype was counted at least ten times. In DNA, the CDR3 is TGTGCCAGCAGCCCCAGCAGGGACCTGAACACTGAAGCTTTCTTT. Translating gives CASSPSRDLNTEAFF. This chain connects TRBV11-3 to TRBJ1-1; tentatively, D is TRBD1 (5 bases). Trimming removed 5 bases at V and 0 bases at J, with 13 bases between. Germline CDR1 reads SGHNT; CDR2 reads YENEEA. The CDR3 is made up of 15 amino acids.

In its sample, this clonotype was seen a few times. The gene calls are TRBV6-1 and TRBJ1-4; D gene unclear. The germline V gene has CDR1 MNHNS and CDR2 SASEGT. Trimming removed 1 base from V and 4 bases from J, with 13 bases in between. The CDR3 loop spans 16 amino acids. CDR3 DNA: TGTGCCAGCAGTGAAGAGGCGGTAGCTCTTAATGAAAAACTGTTTTTT. This translates into CASSEEAVALNEKLFF.

The chain joins TRBV28 to TRBJ2-7; D assignment may be TRBD1 or TRBD2 (6 bases each). Germline loops: CDR1 MDHEN, CDR2 SYDVKM. Trimming removed 6 bases from V and 5 bases from J, with 14 bases in between. The CDR3 sequence is 13 residues long. CDR3 nucleotide sequence: TGTGCCAGCAGCCTGGGGGGCGGGAACGAGCAGTACTTC. Residues: CASSLGGGNEQYF.

This clonotype was counted a few times. The chain joins TRBV20-1 to TRBJ2-2, with TRBD2 matching over 13 bases. Germline assignment: CDR1 DFQATT and CDR2 SNEGSKA (reference sequence). The CDR3 has 17 amino acids. The junction had 8 bases not matched to a gene; V was cut back by 1 base and J by 6 bases. The CDR3 loop reads CSARVTSGRASAGELFF. The CDR3 DNA reads as TGCAGTGCTAGAGTTACTAGCGGGAGGGCCTCCGCCGGGGAGCTGTTTTTT.